Here is one T cell receptor beta chain with its context. The data belong to a study of T cell changes during pregnancy in multiple sclerosis. Trimming pared 4 bases from V and 1 base from J, leaving 7 bases between. Germline CDR1 MNHEY, CDR2 SMNVEV (reference sequence). The CDR3 runs to 13 residues. Profiling relied on immunoSEQ multiplex PCR, and the TCRdb table lists in-frame clones only, not all of them. Of 65,000 to 90,000 clones listed, roughly 92% were seen once; the top ten hold around 2.3%. The source of this sequence is a female donor with multiple sclerosis, enrolled in a pregnancy study. Sequenced here: peripheral blood, sampled in the first trimester of pregnancy. The chain recombines TRBV27 with TRBJ1-1; possibly TRBD1 for D (5 bases). CDR3 nucleotides: TGTGCCAGCAGTTCGGACACGAACACTGAAGCTTTCTTT. This sequence encodes CASSSDTNTEAFF.